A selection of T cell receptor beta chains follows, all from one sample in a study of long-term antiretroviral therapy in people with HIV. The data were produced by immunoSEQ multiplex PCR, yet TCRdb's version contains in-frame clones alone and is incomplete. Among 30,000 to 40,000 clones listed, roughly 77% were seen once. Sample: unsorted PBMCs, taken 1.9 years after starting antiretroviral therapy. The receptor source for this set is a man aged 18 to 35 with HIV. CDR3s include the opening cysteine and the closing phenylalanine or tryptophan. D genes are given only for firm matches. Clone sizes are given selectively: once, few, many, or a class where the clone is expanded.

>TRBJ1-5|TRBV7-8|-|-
TGTGCCAGCAACACAGGGTACGGGGATGATAGCAATCAGCCCCAGCATTTT
CASNTGYGDDSNQPQHF
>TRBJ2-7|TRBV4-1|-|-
TGCGCCAGCAGCCAGGGGGGACCGGGAGAGCAGTACTTC
CASSQGGPGEQYF
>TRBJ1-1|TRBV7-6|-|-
TGTGCCAGCAGCTTAGGGACCGACGACACTGAAGCTTTCTTT
CASSLGTDDTEAFF
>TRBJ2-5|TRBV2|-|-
TGTGCCAGCAAGGACCGCTACTACCAAGAGACCCAGTACTTC
CASKDRYYQETQYF
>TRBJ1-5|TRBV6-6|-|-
TGTGCCAGCAGTTCTCCGGACAGTTTCAATCAGCCCCAGCATTTT
CASSSPDSFNQPQHF
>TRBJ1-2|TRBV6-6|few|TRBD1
TGTGCCAGCAGTCCGCCGGGACAGGGCCTGGGCACCTTC
CASSPPGQGLGTF
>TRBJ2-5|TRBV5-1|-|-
TGCGCCAGCGGAACACTAGGGGGGGAGACCCAGTACTTC
CASGTLGGETQYF
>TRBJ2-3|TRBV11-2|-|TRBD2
TGTGCCAGCAGCTCCGGGGGACTAGCGGGGGGAGATACGCAGTATTTT
CASSSGGLAGGDTQYF
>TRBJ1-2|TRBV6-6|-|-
TGTGCCAGCAGTTACAGCCGGGACGTTCTTGGCTACACCTTC
CASSYSRDVLGYTF
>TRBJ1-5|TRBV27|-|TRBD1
TGTGCCAGCAGTCTGGGGACAGGCGCCAATCAGCCCCAGCATTTT
CASSLGTGANQPQHF
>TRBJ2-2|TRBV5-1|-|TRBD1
TGCGCCAGCAGCCACGGGACAGGGTTGTCCGGGGAGCTGTTTTTT
CASSHGTGLSGELFF
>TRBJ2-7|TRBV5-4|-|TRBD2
TGTGCCAGCAGCTTACCTACTAGCGGGGTGTACGAGCAGTACTTC
CASSLPTSGVYEQYF
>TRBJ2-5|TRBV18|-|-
TGTGCCAGCTCACCACAACAGGGAAGAGAGACCCAGTACTTC
CASSPQQGRETQYF
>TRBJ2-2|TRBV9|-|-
TGTGCCAGCAACCGGGACACACACACCGGGGAGCTGTTTTTT
CASNRDTHTGELFF
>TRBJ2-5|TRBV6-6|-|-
TGTGCCAGCACCAGGGACAAAAAAGAGACCCAGTACTTC
CASTRDKKETQYF
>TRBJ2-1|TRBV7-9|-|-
TGTGCCAGCAGCCCCGACAGTAGCTCCTACAATGAGCAGTTCTTC
CASSPDSSSYNEQFF
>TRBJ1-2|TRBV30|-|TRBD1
TGTGCCTGGAGGGGTTTTTTTTTGGGACAGGGGTCTGGCTACACCTTC
CAWRGFFLGQGSGYTF
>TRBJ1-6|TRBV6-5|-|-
TGTGCCAGCAGGACAATCAGGGGACGAAATTCACCCCTCCACTTT
CASRTIRGRNSPLHF
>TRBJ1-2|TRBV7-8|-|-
TGTGCCAGCAGCGCCACAGGACAGAGCTATGGCTACACCTTC
CASSATGQSYGYTF
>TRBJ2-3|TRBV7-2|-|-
TGTGCCAGCAGCTCAAGGGTGGGAGCAGATACGCAGTATTTT
CASSSRVGADTQYF
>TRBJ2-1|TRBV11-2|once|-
TGTGCCAGCAGCTTAGGAGGGAGCTCCTACAATGAGCAGTTCTTC
CASSLGGSSYNEQFF
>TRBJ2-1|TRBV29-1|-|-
TGCAGCGTTGAAGGGGGTGCTATTTCCTACAATGAGCAGTTCTTC
CSVEGGAISYNEQFF
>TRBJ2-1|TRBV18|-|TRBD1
TGTGCCAGCTCACCCGGGACAGGGTCCTACAATGAGCAGTTCTTC
CASSPGTGSYNEQFF
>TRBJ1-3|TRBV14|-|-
TGTGCCAGCAGAGACAGGAGCTCTGGAAACACCATATATTTT
CASRDRSSGNTIYF
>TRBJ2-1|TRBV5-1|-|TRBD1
TGCGCCAGCAACCCCGGACAGGGGGATTCGACCTACAATGAGCAGTTCTTC
CASNPGQGDSTYNEQFF
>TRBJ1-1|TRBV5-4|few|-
TGTGCCAGCAGCCCCCAGCCGGCGGCTGAAGCTTTCTTT
CASSPQPAAEAFF
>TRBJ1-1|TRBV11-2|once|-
TGTGCCAGCAGCTTAGGAAGTAGAGGGAGGGAGAACACTGAAGCTTTCTTT
CASSLGSRGRENTEAFF
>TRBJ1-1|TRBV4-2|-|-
TGTGCCAGCAGCTTACACCCTTATGAACGGTCTGAAGCTTTCTTT
CASSLHPYERSEAFF
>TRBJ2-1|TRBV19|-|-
TGTGCCAGTAGCCCTAGCGAGAGCTCCTACAATGAGCAGTTCTTC
CASSPSESSYNEQFF
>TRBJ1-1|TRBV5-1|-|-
TGCGCCAGCAGCTTGGGTCACTCAGGCGGTTACACTGAAGCTTTCTTT
CASSLGHSGGYTEAFF
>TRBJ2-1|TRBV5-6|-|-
TGTGCCAGCAGCTTGAGCCAGGATGAGCAGTTCTTC
CASSLSQDEQFF
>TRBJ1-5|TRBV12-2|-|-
TGTGCAAGTCACTACCACCAACCCCATAATCAGCCCCAGCATTTT
CASHYHQPHNQPQHF
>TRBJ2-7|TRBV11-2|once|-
TGTGCCAGCAGCCGCGCGGGGCGAAGCGAGCAGTACTTC
CASSRAGRSEQYF
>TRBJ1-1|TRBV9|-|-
TGTGCCAGCAGCGTAGGCCCCGGGGGCCCTGAAGCTTTCTTT
CASSVGPGGPEAFF
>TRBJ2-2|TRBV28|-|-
TGTGCCAGCAGGGGGACGTCTCGGACCGGGGAGCTGTTTTTT
CASRGTSRTGELFF
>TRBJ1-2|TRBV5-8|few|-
TGTGCCAGCAGCTTGGATGCATATGGCTACACCTTC
CASSLDAYGYTF
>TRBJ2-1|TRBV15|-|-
TGTGCCACCAGCAGAGATTCGGTGCAGACACAAAGCTCCTACAATGAGCAGTTCTTC
CATSRDSVQTQSSYNEQFF
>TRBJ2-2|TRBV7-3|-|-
TGTGCCAGCAGCTCTAACCCGGCTCTAGATATTCCCGGGGAGCTGTTTTTT
CASSSNPALDIPGELFF
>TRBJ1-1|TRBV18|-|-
TGTGCCAGCTCACCAGTTGGGACTGAAGCTTTCTTT
CASSPVGTEAFF
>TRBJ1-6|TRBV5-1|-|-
TGCGCCAGCAGGGGGCCTACAAATTCACCCCTCCACTTT
CASRGPTNSPLHF
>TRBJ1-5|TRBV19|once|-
TGTGCCAGTAGACATATTTTAGGTGGCAATCAGCCCCAGCATTTT
CASRHILGGNQPQHF
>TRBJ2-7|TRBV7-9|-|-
TGTGCCAGCAGCCAAAACAAAGGAACTTTTTCCTACGAGCAGTACTTC
CASSQNKGTFSYEQYF
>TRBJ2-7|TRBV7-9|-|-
TGTGCCAGCAGCTTAAGGGACGTAGCCTACGAGCAGTACTTC
CASSLRDVAYEQYF
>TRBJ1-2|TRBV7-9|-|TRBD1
TGTGCCAGCAGCGTTCGACAGGGAGAATTCTATGGCTACACCTTC
CASSVRQGEFYGYTF
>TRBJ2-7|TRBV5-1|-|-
TGCGCCAGCAGCTTGAACTACGAGCAGTACTTC
CASSLNYEQYF
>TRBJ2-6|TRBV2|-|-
TGTGCCAGCACCAACCTTACAGCCTCTGGGGCCAACGTCCTGACTTTC
CASTNLTASGANVLTF
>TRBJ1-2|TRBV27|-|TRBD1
TGTGCCAGCACACCGACAGGGGGCTACTATGGCTACACCTTC
CASTPTGGYYGYTF
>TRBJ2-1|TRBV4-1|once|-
TGCGCCAGCAGCCAAGATCAAGGGCCCGGTGAGCAGTTCTTC
CASSQDQGPGEQFF
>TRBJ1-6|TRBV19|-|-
TGTGCCAGTAGTACAGGGGATATGGGGAATTCACCCCTCCACTTT
CASSTGDMGNSPLHF
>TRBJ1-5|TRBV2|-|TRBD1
TGTGCCAGTGGGACAGACAATCAGCCCCAGCATTTT
CASGTDNQPQHF
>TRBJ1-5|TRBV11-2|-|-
TGTGCCAGCAGCTTAGACACCGACAGCTATCAGCCCCAGCATTTT
CASSLDTDSYQPQHF
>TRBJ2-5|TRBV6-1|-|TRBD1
TGTGCCAGCAGTGAAGTGTACGGGACAGGAGAGACCCAGTACTTC
CASSEVYGTGETQYF
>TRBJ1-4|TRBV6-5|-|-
TGTGCCAGCAGTTCGGGGGGAACTAATGAAAAACTGTTTTTT
CASSSGGTNEKLFF